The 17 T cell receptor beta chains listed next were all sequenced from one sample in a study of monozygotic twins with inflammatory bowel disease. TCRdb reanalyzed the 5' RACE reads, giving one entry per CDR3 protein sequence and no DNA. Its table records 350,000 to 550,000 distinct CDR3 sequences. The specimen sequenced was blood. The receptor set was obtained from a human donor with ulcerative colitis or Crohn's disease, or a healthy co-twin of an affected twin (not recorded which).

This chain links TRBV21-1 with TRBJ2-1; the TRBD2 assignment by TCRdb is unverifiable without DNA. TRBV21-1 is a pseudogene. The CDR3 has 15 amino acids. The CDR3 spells CASSKGASGYNEQFF.

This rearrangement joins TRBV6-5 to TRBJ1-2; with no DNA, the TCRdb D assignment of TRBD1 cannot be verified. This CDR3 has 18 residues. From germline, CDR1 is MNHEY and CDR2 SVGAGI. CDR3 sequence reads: CASSYAYPFKTGVWGYTF.

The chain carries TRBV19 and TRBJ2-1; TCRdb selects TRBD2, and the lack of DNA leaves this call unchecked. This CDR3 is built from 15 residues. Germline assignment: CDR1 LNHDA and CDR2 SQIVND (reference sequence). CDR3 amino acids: CASEPGGGSYNEQFF.

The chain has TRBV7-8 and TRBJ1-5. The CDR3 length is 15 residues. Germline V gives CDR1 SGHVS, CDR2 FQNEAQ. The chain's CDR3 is CASSLAGVGNQPQHF.

The CDR3 loop is CASTRPGDEQFF. V and J are TRBV28 and TRBJ2-1; the D call of TRBD1 rests on TCRdb alone, since no DNA is present to check it. The CDR3 loop spans 12 amino acids. Germline V gene sequence: CDR1 MDHEN, CDR2 SYDVKM.

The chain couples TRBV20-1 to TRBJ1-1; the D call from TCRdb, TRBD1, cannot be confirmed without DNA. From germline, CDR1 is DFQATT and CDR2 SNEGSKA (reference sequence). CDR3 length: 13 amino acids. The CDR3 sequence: CSAVVGRDTEAFF.

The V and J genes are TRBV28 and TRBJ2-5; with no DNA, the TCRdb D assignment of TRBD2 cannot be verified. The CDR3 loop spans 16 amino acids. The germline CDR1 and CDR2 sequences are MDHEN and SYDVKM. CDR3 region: CASSAAGTSGRETQYF.

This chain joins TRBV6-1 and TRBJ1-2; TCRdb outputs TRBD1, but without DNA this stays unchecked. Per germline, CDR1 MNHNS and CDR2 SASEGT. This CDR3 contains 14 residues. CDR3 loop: CASSPPHRSGGYTF.

CDR3 residues: CASSPPQRAGTSDEKLFF. J is TRBJ1-4 and V is TRBV18; the D call of TRBD1 rests on TCRdb alone, since no DNA is present to check it. Germline CDR1 and CDR2: KGHSH and LQKENI. This CDR3 region has 18 residues.

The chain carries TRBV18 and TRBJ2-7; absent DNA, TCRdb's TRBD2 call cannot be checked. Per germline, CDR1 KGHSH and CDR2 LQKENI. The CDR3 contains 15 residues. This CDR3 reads CASSPPSGRADEQYF. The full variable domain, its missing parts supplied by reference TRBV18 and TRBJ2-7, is NAGVMQNPRHLVRRRGQEARLRCSPMKGHSHVYWYRQLPEEGLKFMVYLQKENIIDESGMPKERFSAEFPKEGPSILRIQQVVRGDSAAYFCASSPPSGRADEQYFGPGTRLTVT.

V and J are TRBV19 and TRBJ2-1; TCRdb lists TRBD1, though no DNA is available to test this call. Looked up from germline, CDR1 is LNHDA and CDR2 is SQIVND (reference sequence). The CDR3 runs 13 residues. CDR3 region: CASSKGGKNEQFF.

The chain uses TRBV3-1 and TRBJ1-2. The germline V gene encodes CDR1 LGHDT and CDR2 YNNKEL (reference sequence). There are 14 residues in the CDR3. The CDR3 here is CASSQTSSSYGYTF. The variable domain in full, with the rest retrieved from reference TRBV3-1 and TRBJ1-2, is DTAVSQTPKYLVTQMGNDKSIKCEQNLGHDTMYWYKQDSKKFLKIMFSYNNKELIINETVPNRFSPKSPDKAHLNLHINSLELGDSAVYFCASSQTSSSYGYTFGSGTRLTVV.

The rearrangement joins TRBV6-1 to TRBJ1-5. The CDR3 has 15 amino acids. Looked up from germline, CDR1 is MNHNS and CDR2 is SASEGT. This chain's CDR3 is CASRTGLLSNQPQHF.

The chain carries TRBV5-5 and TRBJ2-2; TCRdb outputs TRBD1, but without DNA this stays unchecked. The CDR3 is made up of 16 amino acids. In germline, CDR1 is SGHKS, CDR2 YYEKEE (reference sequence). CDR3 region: CASRPGTGVSTGELFF.

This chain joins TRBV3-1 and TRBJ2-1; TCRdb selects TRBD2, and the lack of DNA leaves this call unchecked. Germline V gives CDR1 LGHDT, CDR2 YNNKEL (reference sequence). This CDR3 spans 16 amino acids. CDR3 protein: CASSPPGTSPEHEQFF.

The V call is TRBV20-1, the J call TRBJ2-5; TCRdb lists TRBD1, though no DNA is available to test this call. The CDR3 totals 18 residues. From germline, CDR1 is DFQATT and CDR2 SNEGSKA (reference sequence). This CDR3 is CSAREVTGGLGPQETQYF.

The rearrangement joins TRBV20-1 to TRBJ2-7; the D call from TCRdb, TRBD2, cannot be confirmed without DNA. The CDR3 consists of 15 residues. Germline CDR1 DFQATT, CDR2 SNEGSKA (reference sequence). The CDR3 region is CSATTSGRAVGEQYF.